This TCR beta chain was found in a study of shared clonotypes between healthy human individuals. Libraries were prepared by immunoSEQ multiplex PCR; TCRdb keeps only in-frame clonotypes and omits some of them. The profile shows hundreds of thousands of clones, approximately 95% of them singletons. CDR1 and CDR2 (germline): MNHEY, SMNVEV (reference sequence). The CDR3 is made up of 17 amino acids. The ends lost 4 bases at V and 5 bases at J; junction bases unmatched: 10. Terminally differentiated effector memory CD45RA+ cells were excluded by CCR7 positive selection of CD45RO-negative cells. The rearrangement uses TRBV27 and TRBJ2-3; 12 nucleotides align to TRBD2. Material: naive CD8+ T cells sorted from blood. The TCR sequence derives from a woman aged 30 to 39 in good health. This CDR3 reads CASSSTTTSGSGDTQYF. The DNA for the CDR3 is TGTGCCAGCAGTTCAACCACGACTAGCGGGAGTGGAGATACGCAGTATTTT.